Sequencing of this T cell receptor (beta chain) was carried out in a study of blood T cell repertoires in COVID-19. Study in general: Samples taken during acute and convalescent COVID-19 were collected in the United States, Italy and Spain. T cells, B-cell-depleted T cells, or PBMCs provided the cDNA or gDNA that served as material.

Trimming at V came to 7 bases and at J to 8 bases, leaving 15 bases not matched to a gene. The CDR3 runs 15 residues. Germline CDR1 and CDR2: MNHEY and SVGAGI. Per the original methods: Reference gene primers were amplified, and this amplification served to estimate nucleated cell counts. TCRdb's table, derived via immunoSEQ multiplex PCR, lists solely in-frame clones and lacks some. From that table come the V and J calls and clone size; the DNA was used to work out D and trimming. Of some 110,000 clones listed, more than 80% are singletons. The TCR originated in a man in his fifties or sixties with acute or convalescent COVID-19. The sequenced material came from peripheral blood. The rearrangement joins TRBV6-5 to TRBJ1-2; 8 bases match TRBD1. CDR3 loop: CASNLQATGAYGYTF. DNA of the CDR3: TGTGCCAGCAACCTACAGGCGACAGGGGCCTACGGCTACACCTTC.